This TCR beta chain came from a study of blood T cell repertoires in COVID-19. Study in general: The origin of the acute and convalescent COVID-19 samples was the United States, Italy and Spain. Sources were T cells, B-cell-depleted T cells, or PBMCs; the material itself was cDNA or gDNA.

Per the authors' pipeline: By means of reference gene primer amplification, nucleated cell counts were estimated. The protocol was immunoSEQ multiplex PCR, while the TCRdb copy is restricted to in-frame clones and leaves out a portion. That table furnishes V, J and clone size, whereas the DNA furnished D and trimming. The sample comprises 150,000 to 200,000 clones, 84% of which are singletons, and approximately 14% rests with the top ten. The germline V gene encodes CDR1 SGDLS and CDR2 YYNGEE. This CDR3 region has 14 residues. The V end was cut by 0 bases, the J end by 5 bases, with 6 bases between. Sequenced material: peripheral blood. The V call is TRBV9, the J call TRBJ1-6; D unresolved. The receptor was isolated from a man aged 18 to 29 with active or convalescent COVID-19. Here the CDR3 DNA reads TGTGCCAGCAGCGTAGGCCAGAATAATTCACCCCTCCACTTT. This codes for CASSVGQNNSPLHF.